Listed below are T cell receptor beta chains from one sample, sequenced in a study of OX40 agonist ivuxolimab in advanced cancers. Data came from immunoSEQ multiplex PCR; TCRdb stores just in-frame clones and leaves some out. The table has around 80,000 clones, approximately 78% seen once. Source: CD4+ or CD8+ T cells sorted from blood, taken in a trial of the OX40 agonist ivuxolimab. These receptors came from an adult with an advanced solid tumor such as melanoma, head and neck, liver or kidney cancer. The CDR3 runs from the conserved cysteine through the conserved F or W. Each record gives: J gene, D gene, clone size, V gene, CDR3 protein, CDR3 DNA. The D gene is left open where the match is weak. A row's size may be missing; if present it is once, few, many or a size class.

J gene: TRBJ2-1
D gene: NA
clone size: NA
V gene: TRBV7-2
CDR3 protein: CASSRDRRLDEQFF
CDR3 DNA: TGTGCCAGCAGCCGGGACCGAAGATTGGATGAGCAGTTCTTC

J gene: TRBJ1-6
D gene: TRBD1
clone size: NA
V gene: TRBV4-2
CDR3 protein: CASSQERGQGANSPLHF
CDR3 DNA: TGTGCCAGCAGCCAAGAAAGAGGACAGGGGGCAAATTCACCCCTCCACTTT

J gene: TRBJ2-5
D gene: NA
clone size: NA
V gene: TRBV18
CDR3 protein: CASSPRPGREETQYF
CDR3 DNA: TGTGCCAGCTCACCACGGCCAGGCCGAGAAGAGACCCAGTACTTC

J gene: TRBJ2-7
D gene: TRBD2
clone size: NA
V gene: TRBV7-2
CDR3 protein: CASSPPGLAYEQYF
CDR3 DNA: TGTGCCAGCAGCCCACCGGGACTAGCCTACGAGCAGTACTTC

J gene: TRBJ1-3
D gene: NA
clone size: many
V gene: TRBV9
CDR3 protein: CASSATGDGNTIYF
CDR3 DNA: TGTGCCAGCAGTGCGACGGGGGATGGAAACACCATATATTTT

J gene: TRBJ1-1
D gene: NA
clone size: NA
V gene: TRBV28
CDR3 protein: CASSGAGQQNTEAFF
CDR3 DNA: TGTGCCAGCAGTGGAGCCGGACAGCAGAACACTGAAGCTTTCTTT

J gene: TRBJ1-1
D gene: NA
clone size: NA
V gene: TRBV11-2
CDR3 protein: CASSSGGGPREAFF
CDR3 DNA: TGTGCCAGCAGCTCCGGTGGAGGTCCGAGAGAAGCTTTCTTT

J gene: TRBJ1-6
D gene: NA
clone size: NA
V gene: TRBV27
CDR3 protein: CASSPSLGSHNSPLHF
CDR3 DNA: TGTGCCAGCAGCCCCTCATTGGGTTCCCATAATTCACCCCTCCACTTT

J gene: TRBJ1-2
D gene: NA
clone size: NA
V gene: TRBV7-2
CDR3 protein: CASSLATGQAYGYTF
CDR3 DNA: TGTGCCAGCAGCTTAGCGACAGGTCAGGCCTATGGCTACACCTTC

J gene: TRBJ2-3
D gene: TRBD1
clone size: NA
V gene: TRBV6-5
CDR3 protein: CASSLDRGDTQYF
CDR3 DNA: TGTGCCAGCAGCCTTGACAGGGGGGATACGCAGTATTTT

J gene: TRBJ2-7
D gene: NA
clone size: NA
V gene: TRBV5-8
CDR3 protein: CASSLAQGNFYEQYF
CDR3 DNA: TGTGCCAGCAGCTTGGCGCAGGGTAACTTCTACGAGCAGTACTTC

J gene: TRBJ1-5
D gene: NA
clone size: NA
V gene: TRBV4-2
CDR3 protein: CASSPYRVSNQPQHF
CDR3 DNA: TGTGCCAGCAGCCCCTACAGGGTTAGCAATCAGCCCCAGCATTTT

J gene: TRBJ2-7
D gene: NA
clone size: once
V gene: TRBV29-1
CDR3 protein: CSVERGASGEQYF
CDR3 DNA: TGCAGCGTTGAAAGGGGAGCCTCCGGGGAGCAGTACTTC

J gene: TRBJ1-4
D gene: TRBD1
clone size: NA
V gene: TRBV9
CDR3 protein: CASSVTGANEKLFF
CDR3 DNA: TGTGCCAGCAGCGTGACAGGGGCTAATGAAAAACTGTTTTTT

J gene: TRBJ2-5
D gene: NA
clone size: NA
V gene: TRBV7-6
CDR3 protein: CASSLENSAWETQYF
CDR3 DNA: TGTGCCAGCAGCTTAGAAAACAGCGCGTGGGAGACCCAGTACTTC

J gene: TRBJ1-4
D gene: NA
clone size: few
V gene: TRBV7-9
CDR3 protein: CASRFAPNEKLFF
CDR3 DNA: TGTGCCAGCAGATTTGCCCCTAATGAAAAACTGTTTTTT

J gene: TRBJ2-5
D gene: TRBD2
clone size: NA
V gene: TRBV27
CDR3 protein: CASREFNQETQYF
CDR3 DNA: TGTGCCTCGCGGGAGTTCAACCAAGAGACCCAGTACTTC

J gene: TRBJ2-7
D gene: TRBD2
clone size: NA
V gene: TRBV6-6
CDR3 protein: CASTPPGGQEQYF
CDR3 DNA: TGTGCCAGCACCCCTCCGGGGGGGCAAGAGCAGTACTTC

J gene: TRBJ2-5
D gene: NA
clone size: NA
V gene: TRBV5-1
CDR3 protein: CASSLVQNQETQYF
CDR3 DNA: TGCGCCAGCAGCTTGGTCCAGAACCAAGAGACCCAGTACTTC

J gene: TRBJ2-2
D gene: TRBD2
clone size: NA
V gene: TRBV5-1
CDR3 protein: CAGSSGYLPANTGELFF
CDR3 DNA: TGCGCCGGATCTAGCGGTTACTTACCCGCGAACACCGGGGAGCTGTTTTTT

J gene: TRBJ2-5
D gene: NA
clone size: NA
V gene: TRBV5-5
CDR3 protein: CASSSRVGGQETQYF
CDR3 DNA: TGTGCCAGCAGCTCGAGAGTAGGGGGCCAAGAGACCCAGTACTTC

J gene: TRBJ2-5
D gene: NA
clone size: NA
V gene: TRBV5-4
CDR3 protein: CASSSYGQRRETQYF
CDR3 DNA: TGTGCCAGCAGTTCTTACGGACAGCGGCGAGAGACCCAGTACTTC

J gene: TRBJ1-2
D gene: NA
clone size: many
V gene: TRBV6-5
CDR3 protein: CASSYYGGSLYGYTF
CDR3 DNA: TGTGCCAGCAGTTACTATGGGGGATCACTCTATGGCTACACCTTC